The rows below give T cell receptor beta chains drawn from one sample of a study of blood T cell repertoires in COVID-19. Profiled with immunoSEQ multiplex PCR; TCRdb holds only in-frame clones, not every one. The table lists tens of thousands of clones, over 80% of them singletons. The sequenced material came from peripheral blood. The receptors come from a human donor with active COVID-19. The donor label of this sample is uncertain. Each CDR3 is given with its conserved first and last residue. A D gene is named only where the DNA matches it firmly. Expanded clones get a size class; other rows say once, few or many, or leave the size out.

>-|TRBJ1-1|TRBV6-5|-
CASAFDRNTEAFF
TGTGCCAGCGCATTTGACAGAAACACTGAAGCTTTCTTT
>TRBD1|TRBJ2-3|TRBV10-3|medium-sized
CATVATGGTDTQYF
TGTGCCACCGTCGCGACAGGGGGCACAGATACGCAGTATTTT
>-|TRBJ2-3|TRBV6-6|-
CATTDIRSLPDTQYF
TGTGCCACCACGGACATCCGGTCCCTCCCAGATACGCAGTATTTT
>TRBD2|TRBJ2-2|TRBV7-9|-
CASSLGTSGRRDGELFF
TGTGCCAGCAGCTTAGGGACTAGCGGGAGACGTGACGGGGAGCTGTTTTTT
>TRBD1|TRBJ2-2|TRBV5-1|-
CASSRDRANTGELFF
TGCGCCAGCAGTCGAGACAGGGCCAACACCGGGGAGCTGTTTTTT
>TRBD2|TRBJ2-3|TRBV2|-
CASATDVLAATDTQYF
TGTGCCAGCGCGACCGACGTACTAGCGGCCACAGATACGCAGTATTTT
>-|TRBJ2-7|TRBV4-2|-
CASSQDWRGPYEQYF
TGTGCCAGCAGCCAAGATTGGAGGGGGCCCTACGAGCAGTACTTC
>-|TRBJ2-1|TRBV15|-
CATSTSRYYNEQFF
TGTGCCACCAGCACGTCGCGGTACTACAATGAGCAGTTCTTC
>-|TRBJ2-1|TRBV7-8|-
CASSTRTASYNEQFF
TGTGCCAGCAGCACTAGGACAGCCTCCTACAATGAGCAGTTCTTC
>TRBD1|TRBJ2-2|TRBV7-6|-
CASSPNSGTGLTGELFF
TGTGCCAGCAGCCCCAACTCCGGGACAGGACTTACCGGGGAGCTGTTTTTT
>-|TRBJ1-6|TRBV2|-
CASSEGGGSPLHF
TGTGCCAGCAGTGAAGGGGGCGGTTCACCCCTCCACTTT
>-|TRBJ1-3|TRBV30|-
CAWGWPSGNTIYF
TGTGCCTGGGGGTGGCCCTCTGGAAACACCATATATTTT
>-|TRBJ1-1|TRBV21-1|-
CASSKALSKTGGMNTEAFF
TGTGCCAGCAGCAAAGCGCTTTCAAAAACAGGCGGTATGAACACTGAAGCTTTCTTT
>-|TRBJ1-3|TRBV5-4|-
CASSLTGGFGNTIYF
TGTGCCAGCAGCTTAACGGGGGGTTTCGGAAACACCATATATTTT
>-|TRBJ1-2|TRBV7-3|once
CASSQQTGPGYTF
TGTGCCAGCAGCCAGCAGACAGGCCCTGGCTACACCTTC
>TRBD1|TRBJ2-3|TRBV28|-
CATATQGAVSLTDTQYF
TGTGCCACCGCCACACAGGGGGCAGTGTCGTTGACAGATACGCAGTATTTT
>TRBD1|TRBJ1-3|TRBV23-1|-
CASSHVPASGGLGNTIYF
TGCGCCAGCAGTCACGTCCCAGCCTCAGGGGGTTTGGGAAACACCATATATTTT
>TRBD2|TRBJ2-1|TRBV27|once
CASSPIAGGASGVGNEQFF
TGTGCCAGCAGTCCAATAGCGGGAGGGGCTTCGGGGGTAGGTAATGAGCAGTTCTTC
>TRBD1|TRBJ2-6|TRBV3-1/TRBV3-2|-
CASSQARQGPLGANVLTF
TGTGCCAGCAGCCAGGCTAGACAGGGCCCTCTCGGGGCCAACGTCCTGACTTTC
>-|TRBJ2-7|TRBV7-3|few
CASSLRGLGEQYF
TGTGCCAGCAGCTTGCGGGGACTGGGCGAGCAGTACTTC
>TRBD1|TRBJ2-1|TRBV7-6|-
CASSYLGTGLYNEQFF
TGTGCCAGCAGTTACTTAGGGACAGGGCTCTACAATGAGCAGTTCTTC
>-|TRBJ1-5|TRBV11-2|-
CASSLDQPQHF
TGTGCCAGCAGCCTCGATCAGCCCCAGCATTTT
>TRBD1|TRBJ1-1|TRBV29-1|-
CSALDRGGTEAFF
TGCAGCGCCCTGGACAGGGGTGGCACTGAAGCTTTCTTT
>-|TRBJ1-2|TRBV6-4|-
CASTQEAGSYGYTF
TGTGCCAGCACCCAGGAGGCGGGGTCGTATGGCTACACCTTC
>TRBD1|TRBJ2-3|TRBV11-3|-
CASSWGTGGMTDTQYF
TGTGCCAGCAGCTGGGGGACAGGGGGCATGACTGATACGCAGTATTTT
>TRBD2|TRBJ2-1|TRBV19|-
CASSIIGRENEQFF
TGTGCCAGTAGTATTATCGGGAGGGAGAATGAGCAGTTCTTC
>-|TRBJ2-6|TRBV19|-
CASSKTPSGANVLTF
TGTGCCAGTAGTAAAACACCATCTGGGGCCAACGTCCTGACTTTC